A selection of T cell receptor beta chains follows, all from one sample in a study of radiotherapy plus CTLA-4 blockade in lung cancer. Measured with immunoSEQ multiplex PCR; TCRdb has only the in-frame clones, and not every one. The sample contains 95,000 to 150,000 clones, around 89% of which appear only once. The sequencing used peripheral blood, collected from a patient treated with radiotherapy plus ipilimumab. The receptors were gathered from a human donor with non-small cell lung cancer that progressed on radiotherapy plus ipilimumab. Each CDR3 is given with its conserved first and last residue. D genes are given only for firm matches. Rows give clone size only sometimes, using once, few, many, or a class for an expanded clone.

size	V	J	D	CDR3	DNA
.	TRBV6-5	TRBJ2-7	.	CASSYGRDYEQYF	TGTGCCAGCAGTTACGGACGGGACTACGAGCAGTACTTC
.	TRBV6-5	TRBJ2-6	TRBD1	CASSYQGAGGANVLTF	TGTGCCAGCAGTTATCAGGGGGCGGGAGGGGCCAACGTCCTGACTTTC
.	TRBV5-1	TRBJ2-1	TRBD2	CASSEGTSGSNEQFF	TGCGCCAGCAGTGAGGGGACTAGCGGGAGCAATGAGCAGTTCTTC
once	TRBV7-9	TRBJ2-1	TRBD2	CASSSTSGNNEQFF	TGTGCCAGCAGCTCCACTAGCGGGAACAATGAGCAGTTCTTC
.	TRBV29-1	TRBJ2-5	.	CSVEGGMGSRETQYF	TGCAGCGTTGAAGGGGGAATGGGGTCACGAGAGACCCAGTACTTC
.	TRBV9	TRBJ1-1	.	CASSEVVNTEAFF	TGTGCCAGCAGCGAAGTAGTGAACACTGAAGCTTTCTTT
.	TRBV15	TRBJ2-7	.	CATSRGLAYEQYF	TGTGCCACCAGCAGAGGACTTGCCTACGAGCAGTACTTC
.	TRBV5-1	TRBJ2-5	TRBD2	CASSHRLASLQETQYF	TGCGCCAGCAGCCACCGACTAGCGAGCTTACAAGAGACCCAGTACTTC
.	TRBV30	TRBJ2-2	TRBD2	CAWSVRRGRYTGELFF	TGTGCCTGGAGTGTGCGTCGCGGGAGGTACACCGGGGAGCTGTTTTTT
.	TRBV7-6	TRBJ2-1	.	CASSPTYYNEQFF	TGTGCCAGCAGCCCGACCTACTACAATGAGCAGTTCTTC
.	TRBV5-6	TRBJ1-6	.	CASSLPGTSPLHF	TGTGCCAGCAGCTTGCCAGGAACTTCACCCCTCCACTTT
.	TRBV4-1	TRBJ2-7	TRBD2	CASSPTSVPAYEQYF	TGCGCCAGCAGCCCTACTAGCGTCCCCGCTTACGAGCAGTACTTC
.	TRBV5-1	TRBJ1-2	.	CASRQEGERGYTF	TGCGCCAGCAGGCAGGAGGGAGAGCGGGGCTACACCTTC
.	TRBV5-1	TRBJ1-4	.	CASSFGSRGEKLFF	TGCGCCAGCAGCTTCGGATCAAGGGGTGAAAAACTGTTTTTT
.	TRBV10-3	TRBJ2-3	TRBD2	CAISLAGGDTQYF	TGTGCCATCAGTCTAGCGGGCGGCGATACGCAGTATTTT
.	TRBV30	TRBJ2-2	.	CAWELQDSNTGELFF	TGTGCCTGGGAATTACAGGATTCGAACACCGGGGAGCTGTTTTTT
.	TRBV6-5	TRBJ1-2	.	CASSRPQGVGYTF	TGTGCCAGCAGCCGACCTCAGGGAGTTGGCTACACCTTC
.	TRBV19	TRBJ2-7	.	CASSNLGYGYEQYF	TGTGCCAGTAGTAACCTGGGGTACGGATACGAGCAGTACTTC
.	TRBV7-3	TRBJ2-5	TRBD1	CASSLDRDETQYF	TGTGCCAGCAGCTTGGACAGGGATGAGACCCAGTACTTC
.	TRBV6-1	TRBJ1-3	TRBD1	CASSEFYGTVLGNTIYF	TGTGCCAGCAGTGAATTTTACGGGACAGTCCTCGGAAACACCATATATTTT
.	TRBV30	TRBJ1-5	.	CAAKAAGYNQPQHF	TGTGCCGCCAAAGCAGCAGGGTACAATCAGCCCCAGCATTTT
.	TRBV6-6	TRBJ2-7	TRBD2	CASTRGGLTYEQYF	TGTGCCAGCACCCGGGGGGGCCTAACCTACGAGCAGTACTTC
.	TRBV6-1	TRBJ1-1	TRBD1	CASSAWGQGAKTTEAFF	TGTGCCAGCAGTGCCTGGGGACAGGGGGCCAAAACCACTGAAGCTTTCTTT
.	TRBV6-1	TRBJ1-1	.	CASGAGTNTEAFF	TGTGCCAGCGGAGCAGGGACCAACACTGAAGCTTTCTTT
.	TRBV27	TRBJ2-4	TRBD2	CASSPSTGTSNIQYF	TGTGCCAGCAGCCCTAGTACCGGGACTAGTAACATTCAGTACTTC
.	TRBV5-1	TRBJ2-5	TRBD2	CASSLVAGNPTQQYF	TGCGCCAGCAGCTTGGTAGCGGGAAACCCTACGCAGCAGTACTTC
.	TRBV5-1	TRBJ2-5	.	CASSPDGTPPRVEQYF	TGCGCCAGCAGCCCAGACGGGACTCCCCCGAGGGTTGAGCAGTACTTC
.	TRBV19	TRBJ2-7	TRBD2	CASSLGTSGTYEQYF	TGTGCCAGTAGTCTCGGGACTAGCGGAACCTACGAGCAGTACTTC
.	TRBV5-1	TRBJ2-1	TRBD2	CASSLGLAGGYGYNEQFF	TGCGCCAGCAGCTTGGGACTAGCGGGAGGGTATGGCTACAATGAGCAGTTCTTC
once	TRBV7-9	TRBJ2-1	.	CASSLAGGATWEQFF	TGTGCCAGCAGCTTAGCGGGGGGCGCGACATGGGAGCAGTTCTTC
.	TRBV5-1	TRBJ2-7	.	CASSQGTSTSSEQYF	TGCGCCAGCAGCCAGGGGACATCCACTAGCTCCGAGCAGTACTTC
.	TRBV5-6	TRBJ1-4	.	CASSNYRLSTNEKLFF	TGTGCCAGCAGCAACTACAGGCTTTCAACTAATGAAAAACTGTTTTTT
once	TRBV10-2	TRBJ2-3	TRBD2	CASSSRTSGRSDTQYF	TGCGCCAGCAGTTCGCGGACTAGCGGGAGGTCAGATACGCAGTATTTT
.	TRBV30	TRBJ1-2	TRBD1	CAWSSGQGGIYGYTF	TGTGCCTGGTCCTCAGGACAGGGAGGGATCTATGGCTACACCTTC
.	TRBV5-1	TRBJ1-2	TRBD1	CASSVQGKDYGYTF	TGCGCCAGCAGCGTACAGGGGAAGGACTATGGCTACACCTTC
.	TRBV12-5	TRBJ1-2	TRBD1	CASGPKTGVAYGYTF	TGTGCTAGTGGTCCAAAGACAGGGGTGGCCTATGGCTACACCTTC
.	TRBV19	TRBJ2-3	TRBD2	CASSIAGRGDTQYF	TGTGCCAGTAGTATCGCGGGGAGGGGAGATACGCAGTATTTT
.	TRBV5-8	TRBJ2-2	.	CASSLGTNTGELFF	TGTGCCAGCAGCTTGGGGACGAACACCGGGGAGCTGTTTTTT
.	TRBV5-1	TRBJ2-1	TRBD2	CASSLVLADHNEQFF	TGCGCCAGCAGCTTGGTCCTAGCGGATCACAATGAGCAGTTCTTC
.	TRBV5-1	TRBJ1-1	TRBD1	CASSPTGGAPEAFF	TGCGCCAGCAGCCCGACAGGGGGCGCCCCTGAAGCTTTCTTT
.	TRBV6-1	TRBJ1-3	.	CASSLGAFSGNTIYF	TGTGCCAGCAGCCTGGGGGCCTTCTCTGGAAACACCATATATTTT
once	TRBV4-1	TRBJ2-5	.	CASSQDGGMRGQETQYF	TGCGCCAGCAGCCAAGATGGGGGGATGAGGGGCCAAGAGACCCAGTACTTC
.	TRBV5-3	TRBJ1-2	.	CARSLFGDGYTF	TGTGCCAGAAGCTTGTTTGGGGATGGCTACACCTTC
.	TRBV21-1	TRBJ1-2	.	CASITFRQTNYGYTF	TGTGCCAGCATAACTTTCCGACAGACTAACTATGGCTACACCTTC
.	TRBV5-1	TRBJ1-2	TRBD1	CASSAGQGSVGGYTF	TGCGCCAGCAGCGCAGGACAGGGCAGCGTTGGTGGCTACACCTTC
once	TRBV6-6	TRBJ1-4	.	CASSRPTLGYEKLFF	TGTGCCAGCAGTCGCCCGACACTAGGGTATGAAAAACTGTTTTTT
.	TRBV18	TRBJ2-1	TRBD2	CASSPRGGSYNEQFF	TGTGCCAGCTCACCACGGGGAGGGTCCTACAATGAGCAGTTCTTC
.	TRBV18	TRBJ1-2	TRBD1	CASSFGQGSTYGYTF	TGTGCCAGCTCCTTCGGACAGGGGAGCACCTATGGCTACACCTTC
.	TRBV2	TRBJ1-5	.	CASSVGSGGAGNQPQHF	TGTGCCAGCAGCGTCGGGTCCGGGGGGGCAGGGAATCAGCCCCAGCATTTT